This record concerns one T cell receptor (beta chain) sequence. No antigen is known for it. The V and J ends lost 3 bases and 0 bases respectively, with 6 bases between them. CDR3 length equals 14 residues. Germline V gene lookup returns CDR1 SNHLY and CDR2 FYNNEI. The entry originates in a study of cytomegalovirus exposure and HLA in healthy donors. 13 Jbeta primers and 60 Vbeta primers were used for the PCR. The method was immunoSEQ multiplex PCR; TCRdb's version includes in-frame clones alone and lacks a portion of them. The data hold about 130,000 clones, with around 83% observed a single time. Study results and caveats: Beyond CMV serostatus, there was no information to go on about immune exposure. In all likelihood, a cluster of highly shared sequence variants was a sequencing artifact.

This clonotype was sampled from a woman aged 30 to 39 in good health and CMV-seropositive. The J gene is TRBJ1-5, the V gene TRBV2; no firm D call. The specimen sequenced was PBMCs. In nucleotides, the CDR3 is TGTGCCAGCAGTGACAACTATAGCAATCAGCCCCAGCATTTT. This codes for CASSDNYSNQPQHF.